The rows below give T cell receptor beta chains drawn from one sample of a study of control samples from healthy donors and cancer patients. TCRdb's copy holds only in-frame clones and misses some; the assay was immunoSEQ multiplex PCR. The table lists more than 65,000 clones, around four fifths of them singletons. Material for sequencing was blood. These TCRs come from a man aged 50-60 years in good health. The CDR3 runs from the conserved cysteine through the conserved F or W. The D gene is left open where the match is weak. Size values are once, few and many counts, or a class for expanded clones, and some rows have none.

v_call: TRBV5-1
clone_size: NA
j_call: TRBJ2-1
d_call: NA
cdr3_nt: TGCGCCAGCAGCTTCCCATCGGATGAGCAGTTCTTC
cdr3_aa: CASSFPSDEQFF

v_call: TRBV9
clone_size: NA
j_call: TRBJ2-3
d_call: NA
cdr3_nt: TGTGCCAGCAGCGTAGCTACGTTTGCGGCGGGCACAGATACGCAGTATTTT
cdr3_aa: CASSVATFAAGTDTQYF

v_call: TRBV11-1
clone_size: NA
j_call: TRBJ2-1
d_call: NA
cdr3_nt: TGTGCCAGCAGCTTTACGGGAAACAATGAGCAGTTCTTC
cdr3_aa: CASSFTGNNEQFF

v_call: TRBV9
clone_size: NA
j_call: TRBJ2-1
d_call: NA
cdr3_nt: TGTGCCAGCACCCTCTCAATAAACTCCTACAATGAGCAGTTCTTC
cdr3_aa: CASTLSINSYNEQFF

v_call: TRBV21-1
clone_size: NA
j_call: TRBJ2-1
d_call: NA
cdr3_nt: TGTGCCAGCACCATAGGGAGGGGGGGGTTACGTGAGCAGTTCTTC
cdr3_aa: CASTIGRGGLREQFF

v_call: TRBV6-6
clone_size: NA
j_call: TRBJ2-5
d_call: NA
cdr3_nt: TGTGCCAGCAGCTGGGACATCTTGCTACAGACCCAGTACTTC
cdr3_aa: CASSWDILLQTQYF

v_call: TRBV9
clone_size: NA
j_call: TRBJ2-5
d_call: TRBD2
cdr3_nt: TGTGCCAGCAGCGGGTCTAGCGGGAGTCAGACCCAGTACTTC
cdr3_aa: CASSGSSGSQTQYF

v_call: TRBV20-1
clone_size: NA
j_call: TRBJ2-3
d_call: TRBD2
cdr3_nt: TGCAGTGCTCCACTAGCGGATACGCAGTATTTT
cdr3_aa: CSAPLADTQYF

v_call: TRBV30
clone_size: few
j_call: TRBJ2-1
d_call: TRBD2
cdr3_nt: TGTGCCTGGAGTGATAGCGGGAGCTCCTACAATGAGCAGTTCTTC
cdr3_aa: CAWSDSGSSYNEQFF

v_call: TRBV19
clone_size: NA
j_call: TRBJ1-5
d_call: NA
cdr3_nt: TGTGCCAGTAGTATAGGAAGGGAAGGGAATCAGCCCCAGCATTTT
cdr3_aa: CASSIGREGNQPQHF

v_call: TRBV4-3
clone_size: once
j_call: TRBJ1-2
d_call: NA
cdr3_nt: TGCGCCAGCAGCCAAGAGTTAGGACAGCTCCCCAACTATGGCTACACCTTC
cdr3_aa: CASSQELGQLPNYGYTF

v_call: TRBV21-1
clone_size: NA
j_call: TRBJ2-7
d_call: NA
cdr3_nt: TGTGCCAGCAGCAAAGCGCCCCTGGGAGCGGGGGGGACCTACGAGCAGTACTTC
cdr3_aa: CASSKAPLGAGGTYEQYF

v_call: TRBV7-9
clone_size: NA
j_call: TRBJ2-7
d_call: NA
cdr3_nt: TGTGCCGGAGACGGAGGCCTCTCCTACGAGCAGTACTTC
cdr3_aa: CAGDGGLSYEQYF

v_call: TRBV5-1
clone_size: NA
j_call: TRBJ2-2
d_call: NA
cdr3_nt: TGCGCCAGCGGCGGGACTCCCACCCCCGGGGAGCTGTTTTTT
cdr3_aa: CASGGTPTPGELFF

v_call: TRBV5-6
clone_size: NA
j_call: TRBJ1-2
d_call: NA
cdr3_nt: TGTGCCAGCAGCGTCCGACTAGGGGGCTACACCTTC
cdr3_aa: CASSVRLGGYTF

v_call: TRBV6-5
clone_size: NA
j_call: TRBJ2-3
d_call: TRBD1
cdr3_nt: TGTGCCACCACCCCGGGGGACAGGGTCACAGATACGCAGTATTTT
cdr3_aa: CATTPGDRVTDTQYF

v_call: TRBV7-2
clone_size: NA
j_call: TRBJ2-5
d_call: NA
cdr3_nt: TGTGCCAGCAGCCCCCAGGGGTTCGGGGAGACCCAGTACTTC
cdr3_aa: CASSPQGFGETQYF

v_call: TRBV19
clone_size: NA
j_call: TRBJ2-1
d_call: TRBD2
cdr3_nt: TGTGCCAGTAGTTCCTCCGGGACTAGCGGGATCAATGAGCAGTTCTTC
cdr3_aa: CASSSSGTSGINEQFF

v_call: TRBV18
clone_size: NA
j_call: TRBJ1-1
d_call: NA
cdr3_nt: TGTGCCAGCTCACTTAAGAACACTGAAGCTTTCTTT
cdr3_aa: CASSLKNTEAFF

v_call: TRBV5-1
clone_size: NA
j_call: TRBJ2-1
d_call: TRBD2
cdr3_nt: TGCGCCAGCAGCTTCCCCCCTGGCGGGAGTCCTAATGAGCAGTTCTTC
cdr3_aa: CASSFPPGGSPNEQFF

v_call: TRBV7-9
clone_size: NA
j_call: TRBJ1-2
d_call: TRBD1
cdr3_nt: TGTGCCAGCAGCTTTGGGACCGGGACAGGGTCCTATGGCTACACCTTC
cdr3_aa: CASSFGTGTGSYGYTF

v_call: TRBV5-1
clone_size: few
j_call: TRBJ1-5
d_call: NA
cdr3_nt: TGCGCCAGCAGCTTTCAGGGCCGACAGCCCCAGCATTTT
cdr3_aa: CASSFQGRQPQHF

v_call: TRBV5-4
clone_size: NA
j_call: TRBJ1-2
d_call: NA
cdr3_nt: TGTGCCAGCAGCCGAAACAGGGATGGCTACACCTTC
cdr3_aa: CASSRNRDGYTF

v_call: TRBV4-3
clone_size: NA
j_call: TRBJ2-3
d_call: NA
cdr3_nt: TGCGCCAGCAGCCAACTCCACGGTGAGATTACGCAGTATTTT
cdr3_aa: CASSQLHGEITQYF

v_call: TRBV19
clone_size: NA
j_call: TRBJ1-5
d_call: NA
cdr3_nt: TGTGCCAGTACTGCAGGGCATGGTCAGCCCCAGCATTTT
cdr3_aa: CASTAGHGQPQHF

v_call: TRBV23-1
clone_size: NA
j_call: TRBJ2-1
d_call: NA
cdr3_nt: TGCGCCAGCAGTCAATCGTTGACGGGAGTCCAGAGCTCCTACAATGAGCAGTTCTTC
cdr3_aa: CASSQSLTGVQSSYNEQFF

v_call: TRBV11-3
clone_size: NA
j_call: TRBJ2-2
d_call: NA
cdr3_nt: TGTGCCAGCAGCTTAGGGGCCACCGACACCGGGGAGCTGTTTTTT
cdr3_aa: CASSLGATDTGELFF

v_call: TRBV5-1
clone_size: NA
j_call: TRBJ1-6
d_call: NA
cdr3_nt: TGCGCCAGCTCAAGTGAGGGGGTGCCTGGCTATTCACCCCTCCACTTT
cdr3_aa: CASSSEGVPGYSPLHF

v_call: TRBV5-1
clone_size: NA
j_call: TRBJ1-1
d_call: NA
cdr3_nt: TGCGCCAGCAGCTTGGCATGGACAGTTAACACTGAAGCTTTCTTT
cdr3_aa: CASSLAWTVNTEAFF

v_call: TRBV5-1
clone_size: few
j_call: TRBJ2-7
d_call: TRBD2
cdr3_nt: TGCGCCAGCAGCGCCGGAGCGGGAGGGTCGAGGAACGAGCAGTACTTC
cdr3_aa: CASSAGAGGSRNEQYF

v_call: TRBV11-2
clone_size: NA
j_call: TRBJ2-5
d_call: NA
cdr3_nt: TGTGCCAGCAGCTTAGGGATAGGCCAAGAGACCCAGTACTTC
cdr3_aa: CASSLGIGQETQYF

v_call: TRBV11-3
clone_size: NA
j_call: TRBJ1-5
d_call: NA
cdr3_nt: TGTGCCAGCAGCTTCTCTCGGGGCTGGCCCCAGCATTTT
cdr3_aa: CASSFSRGWPQHF

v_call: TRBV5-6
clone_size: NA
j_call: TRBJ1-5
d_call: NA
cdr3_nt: TGTGCCAGCAGCTTGGCGGGGGGGCTGGGGCCCCAGCATTTT
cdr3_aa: CASSLAGGLGPQHF

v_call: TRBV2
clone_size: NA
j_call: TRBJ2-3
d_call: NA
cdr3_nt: TGTGCCAGCAGTGAACACGGCACAGATACGCAGTATTTT
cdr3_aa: CASSEHGTDTQYF

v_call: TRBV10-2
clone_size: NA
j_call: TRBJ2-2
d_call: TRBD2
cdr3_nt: TGCGCCAGCCGACTAGCGGGGTACACCGGGGAGCTGTTTTTT
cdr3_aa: CASRLAGYTGELFF

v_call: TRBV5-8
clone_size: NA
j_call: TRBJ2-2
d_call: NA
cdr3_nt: TGTGCCAGCAGCAGTGGACCACCAACGGGGGAGCTGTTTTTT
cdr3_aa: CASSSGPPTGELFF

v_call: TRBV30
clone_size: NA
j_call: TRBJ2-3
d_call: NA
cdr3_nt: TGTGCCTGGAGTTCCCTTATGGGGGCCTTGGCAGATACGCAGTATTTT
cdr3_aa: CAWSSLMGALADTQYF

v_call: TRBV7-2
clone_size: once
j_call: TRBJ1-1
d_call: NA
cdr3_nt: TGTGCCAGCAGCTTATCCAGGCTGAACACTGAAGCTTTCTTT
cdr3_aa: CASSLSRLNTEAFF

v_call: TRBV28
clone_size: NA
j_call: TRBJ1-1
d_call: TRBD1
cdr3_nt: TGTGCCAGCAGTGGAGCAGGGGGTTTGAACACTGAAGCTTTCTTT
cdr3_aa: CASSGAGGLNTEAFF

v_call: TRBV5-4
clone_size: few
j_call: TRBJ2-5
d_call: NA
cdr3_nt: TGTGCCAGCAGCTTGTCTTATACGGGCCAAGAGACCCAGTACTTC
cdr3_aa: CASSLSYTGQETQYF

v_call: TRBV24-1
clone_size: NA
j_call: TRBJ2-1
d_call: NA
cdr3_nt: TGTGCCACCAGTCCAGCGGACTCCTACAATGAGCAGTTCTTC
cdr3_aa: CATSPADSYNEQFF

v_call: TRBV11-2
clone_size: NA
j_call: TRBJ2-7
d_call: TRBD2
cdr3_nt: TGTGCCAGCAGCTTAGGGTCCGGGCGGGAGGGCCGCGTCGAGCAGTACTTC
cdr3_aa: CASSLGSGREGRVEQYF